This note documents a single TCR beta chain sequence. The antigen remains unidentified. PCR amplification relied on 60 Vbeta primers (plus 13 Jbeta primers). Method: immunoSEQ multiplex PCR; TCRdb's copy keeps in-frame clones and lacks some. This specimen shows over 150,000 clones; the ten leading clones hold 0.74%. This record belongs to a study of cytomegalovirus exposure and HLA in healthy donors. General study findings and limits: Clonal expansion was found to be greater in HLA-associated TCR beta chains than in equally common others in a later analysis. Some V segments (TRBV6-2 and TRBV6-3 among them) were excluded as indistinguishable.

Germline V gene lookup returns CDR1 SNHLY and CDR2 FYNNEI. This CDR3 has 14 residues. V was pared by 8 bases and J by 5 bases, with 19 bases between. This receptor was obtained from a boy between 5 and 17 years old in good health and CMV-seronegative. The chain carries TRBV2 and TRBJ2-7; TRBD1 is a possible D gene (6 bases). The material sequenced was PBMCs. CDR3 sequence: CASYPYGQSDEQYF. The CDR3 bases are TGTGCCAGCTATCCCTATGGACAGTCCGACGAGCAGTACTTC.